These T cell receptor beta chains were read from a single sample in a study of CD8+ T cells in alopecia areata. The protocol was immunoSEQ multiplex PCR, while the TCRdb copy is restricted to in-frame clones and leaves out a portion. Of around 200,000 clones listed, less than 65% are singletons. Sequences were derived from CD4+ T cells sorted from blood, sampled at week 4, from a patient treated with tofacitinib. These receptors originate from a human donor with alopecia areata. The conserved cysteine and the conserved F or W are not part of the CDR3 here. Fields, in order: V gene, D gene, CDR3 protein. D genes are given only for firm matches.

V: TRBV18
D: -
CDR3: ASSLGNTDTQY

V: TRBV4-2
D: -
CDR3: ASSRPGEGMYRYGYT

V: TRBV5-4
D: TRBD2
CDR3: ASSFGGLGFTDTQY

V: TRBV7-9
D: -
CDR3: ASSLASGNTEAF

V: TRBV7-2
D: TRBD1
CDR3: ASSLRLRTGGGGYT

V: TRBV29-1
D: TRBD1
CDR3: SVETGGGGEAF

V: TRBV5-1
D: -
CDR3: ASSFGTDTQY

V: TRBV7-9
D: -
CDR3: ASSLRGSGNTIY

V: TRBV4-2
D: TRBD1
CDR3: ASSQDGGQGARNEQF

V: TRBV19
D: TRBD1
CDR3: ASKPSSTGDSYNSPLH

V: TRBV2
D: -
CDR3: ASSEVLVSSNYGYT

V: TRBV19
D: -
CDR3: ASHGNSNQPQH

V: TRBV9
D: TRBD1
CDR3: ASSVAAGGADYGYT

V: TRBV5-1
D: -
CDR3: ASRTTTGGETQY

V: TRBV29-1
D: -
CDR3: SVGNQGRTAADTQY

V: TRBV14
D: -
CDR3: ASSQVVYEQY

V: TRBV2
D: TRBD1
CDR3: ASSRRGQGSYGYT

V: TRBV29-1
D: TRBD1
CDR3: SVDRDETQY

V: TRBV5-6
D: -
CDR3: ASSLNYEQY

V: TRBV6-5
D: -
CDR3: ASRSGWGNSPLH

V: TRBV29-1
D: -
CDR3: SAMAGKETQY

V: TRBV30
D: -
CDR3: AWRPPGLPKETQY

V: TRBV7-9
D: -
CDR3: ASSLALSRDNEQF

V: TRBV2
D: -
CDR3: ASTRTGAYNEQF

V: TRBV7-2
D: TRBD2
CDR3: ASSSGLGVQETQY

V: TRBV4-3
D: -
CDR3: GSGSEANYGYT

V: TRBV15
D: -
CDR3: ATSSQRSAGDSNQPQH

V: TRBV30
D: -
CDR3: AWIRRDRGYEQY

V: TRBV30
D: -
CDR3: ALKRKLQDPLNSPLH

V: TRBV4-3
D: TRBD1
CDR3: ASSQGPGPQGTDTQY

V: TRBV9
D: TRBD1
CDR3: ASSPRTGNYGYT

V: TRBV27
D: -
CDR3: ASSLSWTTYEQY

V: TRBV2
D: -
CDR3: ASSDQENTGELF

V: TRBV7-2
D: TRBD2
CDR3: ASSLFSGGAGETQY

V: TRBV30
D: -
CDR3: AWRSLDTEAF

V: TRBV30
D: -
CDR3: AWGRGGLNQETQY

V: TRBV7-2
D: -
CDR3: ASSLLTTEQY

V: TRBV4-1
D: -
CDR3: ASSYLGVLLGGELF

V: TRBV2
D: -
CDR3: ASRTGAGGLHTGELF

V: TRBV10-3
D: -
CDR3: AISESSRQSNEKLF

V: TRBV15
D: TRBD2
CDR3: ATSRDRSSGVTIYEQY